This TCR beta chain comes out of a study of blood T cell repertoires in COVID-19. Study details: Sites across the United States, Italy and Spain contributed samples from acute and convalescent COVID-19. In each case, the material was cDNA or gDNA derived from T cells, B-cell-depleted T cells, or PBMCs.

Seattle patients were enrolled while actively infected and followed longitudinally. Trimming took 9 bases from V and 1 from J, leaving 12 bases between them. The germline V gene has CDR1 KGHDR and CDR2 SFDVKD. CDR3 length: 13 residues. This clone was seen more than once but under ten times. Measured with immunoSEQ multiplex PCR; TCRdb has only the in-frame clones, and not every one. The data hold about 97,000 clones, with around 88% observed a single time. The TCR comes from a man aged 50-60 years with COVID-19, enrolled during active disease. Sequenced: peripheral blood. The chain carries TRBV24-1 and TRBJ2-7; no clear D gene. CDR3: CATQGESSYEQYF. The CDR3 DNA is TGTGCCACCCAAGGAGAAAGTTCCTACGAGCAGTACTTC.